The rows below give T cell receptor beta chains drawn from one sample of a study of T-cell memory formation after mild COVID-19. TCRdb reanalysed the 5' RACE reads using MiXCR and keeps one entry per CDR3 protein. This sample has more than 450,000 distinct CDR3 sequences, with more than 15% found just once. The sequenced material came from PBMCs or a T cell subset sorted from them (not recorded which). The receptors stem from an adult woman who had mild COVID-19 (a few samples of this study predate the infection). Cell type and time point are not known. The CDR3 runs from the conserved cysteine through the conserved F or W. D genes are given only for firm matches. Clone size is not always given. Where it is, it says once, few, many or a class for expanded clones.

clone_size: few
j_call: TRBJ1-1
v_call: TRBV20-1
d_call: TRBD1
cdr3_aa: CSAPRTGLNTEAFF
cdr3_nt: TGCAGTGCTCCCCGGACAGGGCTGAACACTGAAGCTTTCTTT

clone_size: many
j_call: TRBJ1-5
v_call: TRBV12-3/TRBV12-4
d_call: NA
cdr3_aa: CASSSGNQPQHF
cdr3_nt: TGTGCCAGCAGTTCCGGCAATCAGCCCCAGCATTTT

clone_size: once
j_call: TRBJ1-5
v_call: TRBV12-3/TRBV12-4
d_call: NA
cdr3_aa: CASTLQGNQPQHF
cdr3_nt: TGTGCCAGCACCCTTCAGGGAAATCAGCCCCAGCATTTT

clone_size: many
j_call: TRBJ2-2
v_call: TRBV7-3
d_call: NA
cdr3_aa: CASSQGTGELFF
cdr3_nt: TGTGCCAGCAGCCAGGGAACCGGGGAGCTGTTTTTT

clone_size: NA
j_call: TRBJ2-5
v_call: TRBV11-2
d_call: NA
cdr3_aa: CASSFVEETQYF
cdr3_nt: TGTGCCAGCAGCTTCGTCGAAGAGACCCAGTACTTC

clone_size: NA
j_call: TRBJ1-1
v_call: TRBV24-1
d_call: TRBD1
cdr3_aa: CATSETGGYTEAFF
cdr3_nt: TGTGCCACCAGTGAGACAGGGGGCTACACTGAAGCTTTCTTT

clone_size: NA
j_call: TRBJ2-4
v_call: TRBV6-5
d_call: NA
cdr3_aa: CASSRESKNIQYF
cdr3_nt: TGTGCCAGTTCCAGGGAATCCAAAAACATTCAGTACTTC

clone_size: few
j_call: TRBJ2-7
v_call: TRBV12-3/TRBV12-4
d_call: TRBD2
cdr3_aa: CASSLATSGSVHEQYF
cdr3_nt: TGTGCCAGCAGTTTAGCGACTAGCGGGAGCGTCCACGAGCAGTACTTC

clone_size: few
j_call: TRBJ2-7
v_call: TRBV28
d_call: TRBD1
cdr3_aa: CASSFTSGTAYEQYF
cdr3_nt: TGTGCCAGCAGTTTCACTTCCGGGACAGCCTACGAGCAGTACTTC

clone_size: NA
j_call: TRBJ2-7
v_call: TRBV12-3/TRBV12-4
d_call: NA
cdr3_aa: CASSTAVSYEQYF
cdr3_nt: TGTGCCAGCAGTACAGCCGTCTCCTACGAGCAGTACTTC

clone_size: NA
j_call: TRBJ2-7
v_call: TRBV6-2/TRBV6-3
d_call: NA
cdr3_aa: CASTSSPSYEQYF
cdr3_nt: TGTGCCAGCACCTCTTCACCCTCCTACGAGCAGTACTTC

clone_size: NA
j_call: TRBJ2-3
v_call: TRBV2
d_call: TRBD2
cdr3_aa: CAGGLALGVDTQYF
cdr3_nt: TGTGCCGGAGGACTAGCTCTGGGGGTGGATACGCAGTATTTT

clone_size: NA
j_call: TRBJ2-7
v_call: TRBV20-1
d_call: NA
cdr3_aa: CSATGTWQYEQYF
cdr3_nt: TGCAGTGCTACCGGGACCTGGCAGTACGAGCAGTACTTC

clone_size: few
j_call: TRBJ2-3
v_call: TRBV29-1
d_call: NA
cdr3_aa: CSVAWSAVILTDTQYF
cdr3_nt: TGCAGCGTTGCATGGTCGGCCGTCATTCTCACAGATACGCAGTATTTT

clone_size: NA
j_call: TRBJ2-4
v_call: TRBV20-1
d_call: NA
cdr3_aa: CSAGRDAKNIQYF
cdr3_nt: TGCAGTGCCGGTAGAGACGCCAAAAACATTCAGTACTTC

clone_size: NA
j_call: TRBJ1-2
v_call: TRBV7-9
d_call: NA
cdr3_aa: CASSTLPVDYGYTF
cdr3_nt: TGTGCCAGCAGCACGCTCCCGGTTGACTATGGCTACACCTTC

clone_size: few
j_call: TRBJ2-7
v_call: TRBV4-1
d_call: NA
cdr3_aa: CASSQSLPDEQYF
cdr3_nt: TGCGCCAGCAGCCAGTCCCTCCCCGACGAGCAGTACTTC

clone_size: NA
j_call: TRBJ2-5
v_call: TRBV5-1
d_call: NA
cdr3_aa: CASSGGVVETQYF
cdr3_nt: TGCGCCAGCAGCGGAGGGGTGGTTGAGACCCAGTACTTC

clone_size: few
j_call: TRBJ2-5
v_call: TRBV12-3/TRBV12-4
d_call: NA
cdr3_aa: CASSWETGAGGQTQYF
cdr3_nt: TGTGCCAGCAGTTGGGAGACAGGGGCGGGGGGCCAGACCCAGTACTTC

clone_size: few
j_call: TRBJ2-7
v_call: TRBV7-2
d_call: TRBD1
cdr3_aa: CASSHRQGVHEQYF
cdr3_nt: TGTGCCAGCAGCCACCGACAGGGCGTCCACGAGCAGTACTTC

clone_size: NA
j_call: TRBJ1-1
v_call: TRBV3-1
d_call: TRBD1
cdr3_aa: CASKRQGVDTEAFF
cdr3_nt: TGTGCCAGCAAGAGGCAGGGGGTGGACACTGAAGCTTTCTTT

clone_size: once
j_call: TRBJ1-5
v_call: TRBV20-1
d_call: TRBD1
cdr3_aa: CSARTGGINQPQHF
cdr3_nt: TGCAGTGCTAGAACAGGGGGCATCAATCAGCCCCAGCATTTT

clone_size: NA
j_call: TRBJ2-5
v_call: TRBV7-2
d_call: TRBD2
cdr3_aa: CASSRLAGVGETQYF
cdr3_nt: TGTGCCAGCAGTCGCCTGGCGGGAGTGGGTGAGACCCAGTACTTC

clone_size: few
j_call: TRBJ2-7
v_call: TRBV9
d_call: NA
cdr3_aa: CASPREVSEQYF
cdr3_nt: TGTGCCAGCCCTAGGGAGGTTTCAGAGCAGTACTTC

clone_size: few
j_call: TRBJ2-2
v_call: TRBV24-1
d_call: NA
cdr3_aa: CATSADNTGELFF
cdr3_nt: TGTGCCACCAGTGCAGATAACACCGGGGAGCTGTTTTTT

clone_size: few
j_call: TRBJ1-1
v_call: TRBV12-3/TRBV12-4
d_call: NA
cdr3_aa: CASIILRSTEAFF
cdr3_nt: TGTGCCAGCATTATTCTCAGAAGCACTGAAGCTTTCTTT

clone_size: few
j_call: TRBJ1-1
v_call: TRBV6-5
d_call: TRBD1
cdr3_aa: CASRRTGNTEAFF
cdr3_nt: TGTGCCAGCAGACGGACAGGGAACACTGAAGCTTTCTTT

clone_size: NA
j_call: TRBJ2-1
v_call: TRBV10-3
d_call: NA
cdr3_aa: CAISESQVYNEQFF
cdr3_nt: TGTGCCATCAGTGAGTCACAGGTATACAATGAGCAGTTCTTC

clone_size: few
j_call: TRBJ2-2
v_call: TRBV9
d_call: NA
cdr3_aa: CASSTVGGELFF
cdr3_nt: TGTGCCAGCAGCACCGTTGGCGGGGAGCTGTTTTTT

clone_size: few
j_call: TRBJ2-7
v_call: TRBV29-1
d_call: NA
cdr3_aa: CCYGSLSGEQYF
cdr3_nt: TGCTGCTACGGCAGCCTCTCGGGAGAGCAGTACTTC

clone_size: few
j_call: TRBJ2-7
v_call: TRBV24-1
d_call: NA
cdr3_aa: CATSDGGTASYEQYF
cdr3_nt: TGTGCCACCAGTGATGGGGGGACAGCGTCCTACGAGCAGTACTTC

clone_size: many
j_call: TRBJ2-7
v_call: TRBV6-2/TRBV6-3
d_call: NA
cdr3_aa: CASGTRPWEQYF
cdr3_nt: TGTGCCAGCGGTACCCGACCCTGGGAGCAGTACTTC

clone_size: few
j_call: TRBJ2-2
v_call: TRBV4-3
d_call: TRBD2
cdr3_aa: CASSPIAGVTGELFF
cdr3_nt: TGCGCCAGCAGCCCTATAGCGGGAGTGACCGGGGAGCTGTTTTTT

clone_size: NA
j_call: TRBJ2-2
v_call: TRBV24-1
d_call: NA
cdr3_aa: CATSLGIPNTGELFF
cdr3_nt: TGTGCCACCAGCCTCGGGATACCGAACACCGGGGAGCTGTTTTTT

clone_size: few
j_call: TRBJ1-2
v_call: TRBV5-1
d_call: NA
cdr3_aa: CASRPDSANYGYTF
cdr3_nt: TGCGCCAGCAGACCGGACTCGGCTAACTATGGCTACACCTTC

clone_size: NA
j_call: TRBJ1-2
v_call: TRBV12-3/TRBV12-4
d_call: NA
cdr3_aa: CASSADSYYGYTF
cdr3_nt: TGTGCCAGCAGCGCCGACAGCTACTATGGCTACACCTTC

clone_size: few
j_call: TRBJ1-2
v_call: TRBV7-9
d_call: NA
cdr3_aa: CAGTTGYRGYTF
cdr3_nt: TGTGCCGGCACGACAGGTTATCGCGGCTACACCTTC

clone_size: few
j_call: TRBJ1-6
v_call: TRBV5-5
d_call: NA
cdr3_aa: CASSLEVSHSYNSPLHF
cdr3_nt: TGTGCCAGCAGCTTGGAAGTGTCCCACTCCTATAATTCACCCCTCCACTTT

clone_size: NA
j_call: TRBJ2-1
v_call: TRBV7-9
d_call: TRBD2
cdr3_aa: CASSSRASGGAYNEQFF
cdr3_nt: TGTGCCAGCAGCTCCCGGGCTAGCGGGGGGGCATACAATGAGCAGTTCTTC

clone_size: few
j_call: TRBJ2-7
v_call: TRBV6-6
d_call: NA
cdr3_aa: CASSSLGTGTYEQYF
cdr3_nt: TGTGCCAGCAGTTCCCTTGGGACGGGGACCTACGAGCAGTACTTC

clone_size: NA
j_call: TRBJ2-5
v_call: TRBV4-2
d_call: NA
cdr3_aa: CASSQDPTGETQYF
cdr3_nt: TGTGCCAGCAGCCAAGATCCCACCGGGGAGACCCAGTACTTC

clone_size: NA
j_call: TRBJ2-7
v_call: TRBV4-3
d_call: TRBD2
cdr3_aa: CASSQGLAENYEQYF
cdr3_nt: TGCGCCAGCAGCCAAGGTCTAGCGGAAAACTACGAGCAGTACTTC